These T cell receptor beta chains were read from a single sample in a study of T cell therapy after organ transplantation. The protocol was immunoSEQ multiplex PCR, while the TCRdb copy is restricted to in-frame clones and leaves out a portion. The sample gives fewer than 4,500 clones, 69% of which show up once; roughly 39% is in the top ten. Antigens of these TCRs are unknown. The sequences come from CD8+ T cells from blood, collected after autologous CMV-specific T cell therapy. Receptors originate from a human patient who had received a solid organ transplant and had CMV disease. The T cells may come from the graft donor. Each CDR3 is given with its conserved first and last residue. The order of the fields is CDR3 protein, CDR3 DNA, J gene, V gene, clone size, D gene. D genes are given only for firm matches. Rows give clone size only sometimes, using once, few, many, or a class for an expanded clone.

CASSDSVVQETQYF TGTGCCAGCAGTGACTCTGTAGTCCAAGAGACCCAGTACTTC TRBJ2-5 TRBV25-1 once .
CASSYESRGETQYF TGTGCCAGCAGTTATGAGTCGAGGGGGGAGACCCAGTACTTC TRBJ2-5 TRBV6-5 . .
CASSFGLAYNEQFF TGTGCCAGCAGCTTCGGACTAGCCTACAATGAGCAGTTCTTC TRBJ2-1 TRBV7-3 few TRBD2
CASSQERERATYNEQFF TGTGCCAGCAGCCAAGAAAGGGAACGGGCAACCTACAATGAGCAGTTCTTC TRBJ2-1 TRBV4-2 . .
CASSPPSLAGDGETQYF TGTGCCAGCAGCCCACCTAGCCTAGCGGGGGATGGAGAGACCCAGTACTTC TRBJ2-5 TRBV7-9 . TRBD2
CASSLARPYNEQFF TGTGCCAGCAGCTTAGCGCGGCCCTACAATGAGCAGTTCTTC TRBJ2-1 TRBV7-2 . .
CASRRISNQPQHF TGTGCCAGTAGAAGGATTAGCAATCAGCCCCAGCATTTT TRBJ1-5 TRBV19 . .
CASSYSPRGPYEQYF TGTGCCAGCAGTTACTCTCCCCGGGGCCCCTACGAGCAGTACTTC TRBJ2-7 TRBV6-5 . .
CASSLAYGGYTF TGTGCCAGCAGCTTAGCTTATGGTGGCTACACCTTC TRBJ1-2 TRBV7-9 . .
CASSQSEGALSYEQYF TGTGCCAGCAGCCAATCTGAGGGAGCCCTCTCCTACGAGCAGTACTTC TRBJ2-7 TRBV9 . .
CASTFGTAFGYTF TGCGCCAGCACCTTCGGGACGGCCTTTGGCTACACCTTC TRBJ1-2 TRBV5-1 . .
CASSQDRAYEQYF TGCGCCAGCAGCCAGGACAGGGCCTACGAGCAGTACTTC TRBJ2-7 TRBV5-1 . TRBD1
CASRGLAPRETQYF TGTGCCAGCCGTGGACTAGCGCCTCGGGAGACCCAGTACTTC TRBJ2-5 TRBV6-5 . TRBD2
CASSPSPGAENGNEQFF TGTGCCAGCAGCCCCAGTCCGGGGGCAGAAAATGGCAATGAGCAGTTCTTC TRBJ2-1 TRBV13 medium-sized .
CASSPQGGAPYGYTF TGTGCCAGCAGCCCGCAGGGGGGCGCCCCCTATGGCTACACCTTC TRBJ1-2 TRBV6-5 once TRBD1
CASSVLVGTEAFF TGTGCCAGCAGTGTATTAGTGGGCACTGAAGCTTTCTTT TRBJ1-1 TRBV6-4 . .
CAISAGGDDSNQPQHF TGTGCCATCAGTGCCGGAGGGGACGATAGCAATCAGCCCCAGCATTTT TRBJ1-5 TRBV10-3 . .
CASSLGLAGYEQYF TGTGCCAGCAGCTTAGGACTAGCCGGTTACGAGCAGTACTTC TRBJ2-7 TRBV7-9 once TRBD2
CAWAAAASYEQYF TGTGCCTGGGCCGCCGCGGCCTCCTACGAGCAGTACTTC TRBJ2-7 TRBV30 . .
CASSRQVSTDTQYF TGTGCCAGCTCAAGACAGGTTTCCACAGATACGCAGTATTTT TRBJ2-3 TRBV18 few .
CASSSMYQETQYF TGTGCCAGCAGCTCTATGTACCAAGAGACCCAGTACTTC TRBJ2-5 TRBV7-9 . .
CASSFDRYYEQYF TGTGCCAGCAGCTTCGACAGATACTACGAGCAGTACTTC TRBJ2-7 TRBV5-6 . .
CASSPLADTGELFF TGTGCCAGCAGCCCCCTAGCTGACACCGGGGAGCTGTTTTTT TRBJ2-2 TRBV6-1 . .
CASSQDRGGNTIYF TGTGCCAGCAGCCAAGATCGAGGAGGAAACACCATATATTTT TRBJ1-3 TRBV14 . .
CASRLGTVLNGYTF TGTGCCAGCAGACTCGGGACAGTTCTTAATGGCTACACCTTC TRBJ1-2 TRBV2 . TRBD1
CASSSFPGLGWDEQYF TGTGCCAGCAGCTCCTTCCCGGGACTAGGATGGGACGAGCAGTACTTC TRBJ2-7 TRBV7-9 . TRBD2
CASSQAPGDGSDTQYF TGCGCCAGCAGCCAGGCTCCGGGGGATGGCTCAGATACGCAGTATTTT TRBJ2-3 TRBV4-3 few .
CATSSRTGDGYNEQFF TGTGCCACCAGCAGCCGAACGGGAGATGGCTACAATGAGCAGTTCTTC TRBJ2-1 TRBV15 . .
CASSYTTTGELFF TGTGCCAGCAGCTACACAACCACCGGGGAGCTGTTTTTT TRBJ2-2 TRBV7-8 . .
CASSLDPAVRTQYF TGTGCCAGCAGCTTAGATCCAGCGGTGAGGACCCAGTACTTC TRBJ2-5 TRBV7-2 . .
CANRAQGWYTEAFF TGTGCCAACCGCGCCCAGGGCTGGTACACTGAAGCTTTCTTT TRBJ1-1 TRBV2 . .
CASSLVPFEQDTQYF TGTGCCAGCAGCTTAGTACCGTTTGAGCAGGATACGCAGTATTTT TRBJ2-3 TRBV7-8 . .
CAISERGTGVNGELFF TGTGCCATCAGTGAGAGGGGGACAGGGGTCAACGGGGAGCTGTTTTTT TRBJ2-2 TRBV10-3 . TRBD1
CASSVGISSTDTQYF TGTGCCAGCAGCGTAGGGATCTCTAGCACAGATACGCAGTATTTT TRBJ2-3 TRBV9 . .
CASSLGQNTGELFF TGCGCCAGCAGCTTAGGTCAGAACACCGGGGAGCTGTTTTTT TRBJ2-2 TRBV5-1 once .
CASSINLGMNTEAFF TGTGCCAGTAGTATTAACTTAGGGATGAACACTGAAGCTTTCTTT TRBJ1-1 TRBV19 . .
CASSSTGTPTDTQYF TGTGCCAGCAGCTCCACCGGGACCCCCACAGATACGCAGTATTTT TRBJ2-3 TRBV9 . .
CASSLAGTDTYEQYF TGTGCCAGCAGCCTCGCCGGGACAGATACATACGAGCAGTACTTC TRBJ2-7 TRBV13 . TRBD1
CASSKGGGGQPQHF TGTGCCAGCAGTAAAGGGGGGGGCGGGCAGCCCCAGCATTTT TRBJ1-5 TRBV13 . .
CASSHIAGEETQYF TGTGCCAGCAGCCATATAGCGGGAGAAGAGACCCAGTACTTC TRBJ2-5 TRBV4-2 few TRBD2
CASSLDPGDSNTGELFF TGTGCCAGCAGCTTAGATCCGGGGGACAGTAACACCGGGGAGCTGTTTTTT TRBJ2-2 TRBV11-2 once .
CAISARDRGHYEQYF TGTGCCATCAGTGCCCGGGACAGAGGCCACTACGAGCAGTACTTC TRBJ2-7 TRBV10-3 . TRBD1
CASSLTGFGETQYF TGTGCCAGCAGTTTAACGGGGTTCGGGGAGACCCAGTACTTC TRBJ2-5 TRBV27 . .
CASREGATNEKLFF TGTGCCAGCAGGGAGGGGGCAACTAATGAAAAACTGTTTTTT TRBJ1-4 TRBV2 . .
CASSPRPGPQETQYF TGTGCCAGCAGCCCCCGGCCAGGGCCCCAAGAGACCCAGTACTTC TRBJ2-5 TRBV9 . .
CASSLGGSGVIEQFF TGTGCCAGCAGCTTGGGTGGTAGCGGGGTGATTGAGCAGTTCTTC TRBJ2-1 TRBV5-5 few TRBD2
CASSLDADQETQYF TGTGCCAGCAGTTTAGACGCAGACCAAGAGACCCAGTACTTC TRBJ2-5 TRBV27 . .
CASSSVDRNTEAFF TGTGCCAGCAGCTCGGTTGACAGGAACACTGAAGCTTTCTTT TRBJ1-1 TRBV7-2 . .